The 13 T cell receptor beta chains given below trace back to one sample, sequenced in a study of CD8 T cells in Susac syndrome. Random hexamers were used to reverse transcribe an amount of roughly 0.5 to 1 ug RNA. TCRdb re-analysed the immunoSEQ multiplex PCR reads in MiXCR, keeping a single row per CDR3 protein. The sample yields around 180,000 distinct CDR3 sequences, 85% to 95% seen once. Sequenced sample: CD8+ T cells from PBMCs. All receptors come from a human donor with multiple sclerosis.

The CDR3 DNA reads TGTGCCAGCAGCCAACTAGCGATGGTGGCAGATACGCAGTATTTT. It codes for CASSQLAMVADTQYF. The rearrangement links TRBV27 to TRBJ2-3; TRBD2 matches at 7 bases. This CDR3 has 15 residues. CDR1 is MNHEY, CDR2 SMNVEV, per germline (reference sequence). V lost 6 bases, J lost 4 bases, and 10 bases stayed unmatched.

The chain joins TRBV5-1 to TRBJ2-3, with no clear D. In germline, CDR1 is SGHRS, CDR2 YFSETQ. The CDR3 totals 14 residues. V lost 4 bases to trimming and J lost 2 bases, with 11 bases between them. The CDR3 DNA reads TGCGCCAGCAGCCCGGTCTATACCACAGATACGCAGTATTTT. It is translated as CASSPVYTTDTQYF.

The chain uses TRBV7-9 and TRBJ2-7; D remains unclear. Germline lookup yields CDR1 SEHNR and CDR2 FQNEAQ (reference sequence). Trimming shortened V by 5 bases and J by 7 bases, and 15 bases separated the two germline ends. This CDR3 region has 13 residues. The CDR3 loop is CASSPPSCMEQYF. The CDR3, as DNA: TGTGCCAGCAGCCCCCCCAGTTGCATGGAGCAGTACTTC.

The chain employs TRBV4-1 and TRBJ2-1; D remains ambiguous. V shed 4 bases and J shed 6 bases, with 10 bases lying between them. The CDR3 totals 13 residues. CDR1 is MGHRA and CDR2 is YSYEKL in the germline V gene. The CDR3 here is CASSPGPGNEQFF. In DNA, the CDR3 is TGCGCCAGCAGCCCCGGGCCAGGCAATGAGCAGTTCTTC.

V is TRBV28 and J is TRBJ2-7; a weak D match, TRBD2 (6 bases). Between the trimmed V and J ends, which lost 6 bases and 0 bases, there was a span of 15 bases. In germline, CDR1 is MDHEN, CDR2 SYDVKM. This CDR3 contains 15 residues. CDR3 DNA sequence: TGTGCCAGCAGGGAGGACTACCTAAGCTCCTACGAGCAGTACTTC. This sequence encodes CASREDYLSSYEQYF.

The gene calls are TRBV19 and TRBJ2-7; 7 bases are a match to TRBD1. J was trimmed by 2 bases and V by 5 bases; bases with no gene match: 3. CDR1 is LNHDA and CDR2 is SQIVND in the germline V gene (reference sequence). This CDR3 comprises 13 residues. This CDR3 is CASSQGVTYEQYF. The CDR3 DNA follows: TGTGCCAGTAGTCAGGGGGTTACCTACGAGCAGTACTTC.

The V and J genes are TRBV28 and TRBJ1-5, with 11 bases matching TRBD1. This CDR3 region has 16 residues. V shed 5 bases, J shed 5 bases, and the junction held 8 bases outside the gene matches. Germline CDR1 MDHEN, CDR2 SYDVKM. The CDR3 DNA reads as TGTGCCAGCAGTCCACCGGGACAGGGGGATTATCAGCCCCAGCATTTT. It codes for CASSPPGQGDYQPQHF.

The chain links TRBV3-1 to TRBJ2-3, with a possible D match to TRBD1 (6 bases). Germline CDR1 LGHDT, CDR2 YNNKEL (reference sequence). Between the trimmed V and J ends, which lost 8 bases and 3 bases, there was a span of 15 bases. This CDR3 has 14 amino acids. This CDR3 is CASSYRDKTDTQYF. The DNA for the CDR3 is TGTGCCAGCTCTTACCGGGACAAAACAGATACGCAGTATTTT.

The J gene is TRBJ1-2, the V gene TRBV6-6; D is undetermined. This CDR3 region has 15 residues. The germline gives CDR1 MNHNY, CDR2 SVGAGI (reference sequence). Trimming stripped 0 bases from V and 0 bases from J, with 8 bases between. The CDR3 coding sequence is TGTGCCAGCAGTTACTCTCCGGAAACTAACTATGGCTACACCTTC. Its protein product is CASSYSPETNYGYTF.

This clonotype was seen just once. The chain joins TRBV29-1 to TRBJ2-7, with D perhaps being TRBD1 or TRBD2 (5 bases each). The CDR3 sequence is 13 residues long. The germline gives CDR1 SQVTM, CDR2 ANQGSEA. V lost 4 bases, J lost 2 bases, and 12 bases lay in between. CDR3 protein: CSVVRGQTYEQYF. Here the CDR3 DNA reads TGCAGCGTTGTCCGGGGCCAGACCTACGAGCAGTACTTC.

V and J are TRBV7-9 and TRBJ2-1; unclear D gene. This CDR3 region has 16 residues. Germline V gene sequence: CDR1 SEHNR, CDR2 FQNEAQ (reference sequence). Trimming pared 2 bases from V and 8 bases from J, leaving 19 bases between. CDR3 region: CASSLLRGSVEHEQFF. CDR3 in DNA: TGTGCCAGCAGCTTATTACGAGGCTCCGTCGAACATGAGCAGTTCTTC.

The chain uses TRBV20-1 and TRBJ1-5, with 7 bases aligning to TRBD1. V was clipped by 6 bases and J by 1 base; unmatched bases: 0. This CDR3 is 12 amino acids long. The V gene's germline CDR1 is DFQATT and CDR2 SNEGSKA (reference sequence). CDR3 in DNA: TGCAGTGCACAGGGGAGCAATCAGCCCCAGCATTTT. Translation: CSAQGSNQPQHF.

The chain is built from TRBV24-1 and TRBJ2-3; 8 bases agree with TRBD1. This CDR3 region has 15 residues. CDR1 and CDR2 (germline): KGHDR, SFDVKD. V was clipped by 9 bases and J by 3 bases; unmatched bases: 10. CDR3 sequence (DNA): TGTGCCACCTCATCGGGCAGGGGGCGAACAGATACGCAGTATTTT. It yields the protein CATSSGRGRTDTQYF.